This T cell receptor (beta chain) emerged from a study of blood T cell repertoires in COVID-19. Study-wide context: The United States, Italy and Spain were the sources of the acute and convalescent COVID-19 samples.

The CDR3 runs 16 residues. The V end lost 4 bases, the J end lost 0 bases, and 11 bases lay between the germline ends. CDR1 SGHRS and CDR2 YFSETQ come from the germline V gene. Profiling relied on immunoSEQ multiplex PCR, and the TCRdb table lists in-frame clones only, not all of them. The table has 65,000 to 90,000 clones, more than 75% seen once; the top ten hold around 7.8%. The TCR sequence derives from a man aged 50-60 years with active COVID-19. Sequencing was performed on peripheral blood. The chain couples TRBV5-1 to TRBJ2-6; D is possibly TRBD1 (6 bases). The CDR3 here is CASSQDRPSGANVLTF. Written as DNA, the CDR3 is TGCGCCAGCAGCCAGGACAGACCCTCTGGGGCCAACGTCCTGACTTTC.